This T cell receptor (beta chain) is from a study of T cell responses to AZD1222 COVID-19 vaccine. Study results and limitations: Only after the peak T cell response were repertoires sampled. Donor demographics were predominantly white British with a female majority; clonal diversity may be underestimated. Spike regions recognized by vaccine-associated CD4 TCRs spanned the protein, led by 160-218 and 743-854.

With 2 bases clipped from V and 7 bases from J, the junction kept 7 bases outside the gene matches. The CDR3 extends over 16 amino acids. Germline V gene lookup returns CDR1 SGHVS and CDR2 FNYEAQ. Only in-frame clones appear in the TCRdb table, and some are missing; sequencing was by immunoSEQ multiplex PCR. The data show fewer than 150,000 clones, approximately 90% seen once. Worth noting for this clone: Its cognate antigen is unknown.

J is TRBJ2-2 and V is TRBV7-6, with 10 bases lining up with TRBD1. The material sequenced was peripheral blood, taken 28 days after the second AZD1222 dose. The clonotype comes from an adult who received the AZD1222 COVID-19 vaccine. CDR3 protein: CASSLWGDRGIGELFF. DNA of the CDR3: TGTGCCAGCAGCTTATGGGGGGACAGGGGTATCGGGGAGCTGTTTTTT.